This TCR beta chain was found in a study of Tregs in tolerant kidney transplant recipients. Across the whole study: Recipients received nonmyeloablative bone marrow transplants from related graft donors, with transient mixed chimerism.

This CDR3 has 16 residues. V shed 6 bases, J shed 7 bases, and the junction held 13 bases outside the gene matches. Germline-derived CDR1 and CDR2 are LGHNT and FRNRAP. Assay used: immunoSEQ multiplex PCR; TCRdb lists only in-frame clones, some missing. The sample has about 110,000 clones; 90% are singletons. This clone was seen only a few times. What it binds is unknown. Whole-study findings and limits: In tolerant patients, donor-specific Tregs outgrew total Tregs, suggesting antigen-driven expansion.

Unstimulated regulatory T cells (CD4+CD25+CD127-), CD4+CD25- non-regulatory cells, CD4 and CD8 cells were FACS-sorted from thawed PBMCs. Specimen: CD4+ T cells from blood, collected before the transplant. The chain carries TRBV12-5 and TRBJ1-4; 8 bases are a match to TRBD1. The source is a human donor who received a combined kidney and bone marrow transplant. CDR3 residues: CASGQRTGLIPEKLFF. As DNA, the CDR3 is TGTGCTAGTGGCCAAAGGACAGGGTTGATTCCTGAAAAACTGTTTTTT.